This T cell receptor (beta chain) was found in a study of CD8 T cells in Susac syndrome. General study results and limits: Individuals included in the TCR sequencing and HLA analysis were acknowledged by the study to be relatively few in number.

The authors carried out high-throughput sequencing of TCR beta. They applied it to CD8+ and CD4+ T cells obtained from blood. CD8+ and CD4+ T cells were negatively isolated; TEMRA cells were FACS-enriched. About this clonotype: What it binds is unknown.

Random hexamers were used to reverse transcribe roughly 0.5 to 1 ug of RNA. Amplification of TCR beta CDR3 spanned 54 Vbeta and 13 Jbeta via immunoSEQ multiplex PCR. TCRdb fed the immunoSEQ multiplex PCR reads into MiXCR, producing one record per CDR3 protein. The data show more than 95,000 distinct CDR3 sequences, with about 92% seen just once and 0.093% held by the top ten. Trimming cost V 3 bases and J 3 bases, with 12 bases left between them. Germline V gene lookup returns CDR1 KGHSH and CDR2 LQKENI. There are 14 residues in the CDR3. V and J are TRBV18 and TRBJ2-7; D might be TRBD1 (5 bases). The sequence came from a human donor with multiple sclerosis. Specimen: CD4+ T cells from PBMCs. The CDR3 bases are TGTGCCAGCTCACCGACAGTAGCTAACTACGAGCAGTACTTC. The encoded protein is CASSPTVANYEQYF. Using reference TRBV18 and TRBJ2-7 for the parts outside the CDR3, the full variable domain is NAGVMQNPRHLVRRRGQEARLRCSPMKGHSHVYWYRQLPEEGLKFMVYLQKENIIDESGMPKERFSAEFPKEGPSILRIQQVVRGDSAAYFCASSPTVANYEQYFGPGTRLTVT.